This T cell receptor beta chain was found in a study of spatial heterogeneity in lung cancer. Study-level information: Correlation of TCR transcript counts in tumor regions with a T cell module score from matched bulk RNA-seq was strong. Findings of the study overall: How many expanded intratumoral alpha and beta TCRs were present tracked the tumor mutation count, which was a count of nonsynonymous mutations. When ubiquitous and regional expanded TCRs were counted, their numbers tracked ubiquitous and regional nonsynonymous mutations, respectively.

TCRdb used MiXCR to reprocess the 5' RACE reads, holding one entry per CDR3 protein. Among about 13,000 distinct CDR3 sequences listed, around 5.9% were seen once. This clonotype has ten or more counts. No antigen is known for it. This beta chain slipped into a library made for alpha chains as a stray read, so its size is not meaningful. V was trimmed by 1 base and J by 8 bases, leaving 9 bases between them. The V gene's germline CDR1 is SEHNR and CDR2 FQNEAQ (reference sequence). This CDR3 is 13 amino acids long. The time point is: sample taken at primary tumor resection. The authors sequenced whole RNA from tumor, nontumor lung or frozen PBMC without sorting.

The material was lung tumor tissue, obtained at surgery. This TCR came from a female donor with early-stage non-small cell lung cancer. This sequence joins TRBV7-9 and TRBJ2-1; D ambiguous. For the CDR3, the DNA is TGTGCCAGCAGCTTAGTGTCCTCGCATGAGCAGTTCTTC. This encodes CASSLVSSHEQFF.